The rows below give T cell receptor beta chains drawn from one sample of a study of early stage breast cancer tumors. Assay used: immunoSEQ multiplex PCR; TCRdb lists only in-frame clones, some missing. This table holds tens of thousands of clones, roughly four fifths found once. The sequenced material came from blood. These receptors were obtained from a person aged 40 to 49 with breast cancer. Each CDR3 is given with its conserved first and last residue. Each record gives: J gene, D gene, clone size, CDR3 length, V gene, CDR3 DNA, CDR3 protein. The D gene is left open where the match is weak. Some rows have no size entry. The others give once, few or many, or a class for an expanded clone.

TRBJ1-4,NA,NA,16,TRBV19,TGTGCCAGTAGTATACGTTATGGGGAGAAGAGGGAAAAACTGTTTTTT,CASSIRYGEKREKLFF
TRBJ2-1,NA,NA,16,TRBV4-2,TGTGCCAGCAGCCAAGACATAGGAGGGGCCTACAATGAGCAGTTCTTC,CASSQDIGGAYNEQFF
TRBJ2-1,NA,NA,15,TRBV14,TGTGCCAGCAGCGGGCGGGACGTAAGATGGAATGAGCAGTTCTTC,CASSGRDVRWNEQFF
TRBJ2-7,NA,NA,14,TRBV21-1,TGTGCCAGCAGCAAAGAGGGGACTCCCTACGAGCAGTACTTC,CASSKEGTPYEQYF
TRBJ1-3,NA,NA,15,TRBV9,TGTGCCAGCAGCCTTTCCTCGGGAGGGAGGAACACCATATATTTT,CASSLSSGGRNTIYF
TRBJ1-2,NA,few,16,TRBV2,TGTGCCAGCAGTATAAAATTATGGGATTGGGACTATGGCTACACCTTC,CASSIKLWDWDYGYTF
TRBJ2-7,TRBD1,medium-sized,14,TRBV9,TGTGCCAGCAGCCCAGAGACAGGGATACACGAGCAGTACTTC,CASSPETGIHEQYF
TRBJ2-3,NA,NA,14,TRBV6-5,TGTGCCAGCAGTTCCTCTTGGAATCGCGATACGCAGTATTTT,CASSSSWNRDTQYF
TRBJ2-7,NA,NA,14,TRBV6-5,TGTGCCAGCAGTTACTCGGGCCCCTCCTACGAGCAGTACTTC,CASSYSGPSYEQYF
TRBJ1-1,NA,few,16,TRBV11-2,TGTGCCAGCAGCTTACGGGCCGATAGTGCGAACACTGAAGCTTTCTTT,CASSLRADSANTEAFF
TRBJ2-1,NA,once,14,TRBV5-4,TGTGCCAGCAGCTCTGGGGGGCCCTACAATGAGCAGTTCTTC,CASSSGGPYNEQFF
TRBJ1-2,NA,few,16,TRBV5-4,TGTGCCAGCAGCTTGTTCCTCCGCGGGGGCGAAGGTGGCTACACCTTC,CASSLFLRGGEGGYTF
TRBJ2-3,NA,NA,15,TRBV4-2,TGTGCCAGCAGCCAAGAGGGGCGGGATGGCGATACGCAGTATTTT,CASSQEGRDGDTQYF
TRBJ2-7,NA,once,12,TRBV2,TGTGCCAGCAACAAGGACCCCTACGAGCAGTACTTC,CASNKDPYEQYF
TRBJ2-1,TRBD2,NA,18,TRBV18,TGTGCCAGCTCAGCCGACCCTTTAGCGGGAGGGCCCTACAATGAGCAGTTCTTC,CASSADPLAGGPYNEQFF
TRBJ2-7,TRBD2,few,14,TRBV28,TGTGCCAGCAGTGATAGCGGGGCCTCCTACGAGCAGTACTTC,CASSDSGASYEQYF
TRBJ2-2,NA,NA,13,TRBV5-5,TGTGCCAGCAGCTTGGGGGACACCGGGGAGCTGTTTTTT,CASSLGDTGELFF
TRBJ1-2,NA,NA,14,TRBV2,TGTGCCAGCAGTGATGGGACGGCAGTGACGGTCTACACCTTC,CASSDGTAVTVYTF
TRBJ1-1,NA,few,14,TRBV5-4,TGTGCCAGCAGCACAGCGGCGCGAAACACTGAAGCTTTCTTT,CASSTAARNTEAFF
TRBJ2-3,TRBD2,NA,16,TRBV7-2,TGTGCCAGCAGCCTGACCGGGACTAGGGGCACAGATACGCAGTATTTT,CASSLTGTRGTDTQYF
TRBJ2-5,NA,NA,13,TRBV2,TGTGCCAGCAGAGACGACAGTAAAGAGACCCAGTACTTC,CASRDDSKETQYF
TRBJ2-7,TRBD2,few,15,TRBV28,TGTGCCAGCAGTTCCATTGGGGGAGGGATATACGAGCAGTACTTC,CASSSIGGGIYEQYF
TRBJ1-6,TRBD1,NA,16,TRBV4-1,TGCGCCAGCAGCCAGGAAGCCGGGACAGAATATTCACCCCTCCACTTT,CASSQEAGTEYSPLHF
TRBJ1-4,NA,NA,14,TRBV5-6,TGTGCCAGCAGCTTGGCAGGAACTAATGAAAAACTGTTTTTT,CASSLAGTNEKLFF
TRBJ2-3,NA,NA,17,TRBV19,TGTGCCAGTAGTTGGTGGAGCGGGACAAGGGGGCCAGATACGCAGTATTTT,CASSWWSGTRGPDTQYF
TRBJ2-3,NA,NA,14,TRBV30,TGTGCCTGGAGCTATACGGTTTTCACAGATACGCAGTATTTT,CAWSYTVFTDTQYF
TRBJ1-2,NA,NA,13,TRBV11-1,TGTGCCAGCAGCCCACAGGAGAACTATGGCTACACCTTC,CASSPQENYGYTF
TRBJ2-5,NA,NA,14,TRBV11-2,TGTGCCAGCAGCTTAGTTGACCTACAAGAGACCCAGTACTTC,CASSLVDLQETQYF
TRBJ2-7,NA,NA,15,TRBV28,TGTGCCAGCAGTCCGGGGGACAGAAATACCTACGAGCAGTACTTC,CASSPGDRNTYEQYF
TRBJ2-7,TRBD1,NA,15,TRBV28,TGTGCCAGCAGTCAGGGGGCGCGGCCTTCCTACGAGCAGTACTTC,CASSQGARPSYEQYF
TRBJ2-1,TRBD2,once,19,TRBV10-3,TGTGCCATCTCTCTAAGTACCGGGACTAGCGGGAGTGACTACAATGAGCAGTTCTTC,CAISLSTGTSGSDYNEQFF